A selection of T cell receptor beta chains follows, all from one sample in a study of control samples from healthy donors and cancer patients. Profiled with immunoSEQ multiplex PCR; TCRdb holds only in-frame clones, not every one. Of about 120,000 clones listed, more than 70% are singletons. Material: blood. The receptors were gathered from a man aged 50-60 years in good health. The CDR3 runs from the conserved cysteine through the conserved F or W. A D gene is named only where the DNA matches it firmly. Clone size is stated in some rows and not others, as once, few, many or a class when expanded.

d_gene	abundance	j_gene	v_gene	CDR3nt	CDR3aa
NA	NA	TRBJ2-1	TRBV27	TGTGCCAGCAGTTGGGGGGCTGGTGAGCAGTTCTTC	CASSWGAGEQFF
NA	NA	TRBJ2-2	TRBV10-2	TGCGCCAGCAGTGAGAGGGGGGCCGGGGAGCTGTTTTTT	CASSERGAGELFF
NA	NA	TRBJ2-3	TRBV5-4	TGTGCCAGCAGCTTGGCCACGGGTAGCACAGATACGCAGTATTTT	CASSLATGSTDTQYF
NA	once	TRBJ2-3	TRBV5-4	TGTGCCAGCAGTCGACAGGCAGATACGCAGTATTTT	CASSRQADTQYF
NA	NA	TRBJ2-1	TRBV25-1	TGTGCCAGCAGGGGCGCCCCGAGGTACAATGAGCAGTTCTTC	CASRGAPRYNEQFF
NA	NA	TRBJ2-2	TRBV5-5	TGTGCCAGCAGCTTGGCTGACAGAGACACCGGGGAGCTGTTTTTT	CASSLADRDTGELFF
NA	NA	TRBJ1-2	TRBV4-2	TGTGCCAGCAGCCAAGATCTTCGGGGAACAGAAAAGGGCTACACCTTC	CASSQDLRGTEKGYTF
NA	NA	TRBJ1-3	TRBV5-1	TGCGCCAGCAGCTTGGGCCCCCCAGGATCCATATATTTT	CASSLGPPGSIYF
NA	NA	TRBJ1-4	TRBV6-5	TGTGCCAGCAGGCTGGTGGGCGATGAAAAACTGTTTTTT	CASRLVGDEKLFF
TRBD1	NA	TRBJ1-6	TRBV30	TGTGCCTGGACGGGACAGCTTTTGGGTTCACCCCTCCACTTT	CAWTGQLLGSPLHF
NA	NA	TRBJ1-1	TRBV20-1	TGCAGTGCTAGTCGGCAGGCTGGCGGTGAAGCTTTCTTT	CSASRQAGGEAFF
TRBD1	NA	TRBJ2-1	TRBV5-4	TGTGCCAGCAGCACGAGTTACCCGGGACAGGACTACAATGAGCAGTTCTTC	CASSTSYPGQDYNEQFF
TRBD1	once	TRBJ1-5	TRBV5-6	TGTGCCAGCAGCACGGGACAGGGGGTCGTGGATCAGCCCCAGCATTTT	CASSTGQGVVDQPQHF
NA	NA	TRBJ1-5	TRBV2	TGTGCCAGCAGTGAAGGCGGGACTGGGAATCAGCCCCAGCATTTT	CASSEGGTGNQPQHF
TRBD1	NA	TRBJ1-3	TRBV19	TGTGCCAGTAGTATTGGACAGGGCTCCTCTGGAAACACCATATATTTT	CASSIGQGSSGNTIYF
NA	once	TRBJ2-1	TRBV4-3	TGCGCCAGCAGCCAAGATAAGGGGACCTCCTACAATGAGCAGTTCTTC	CASSQDKGTSYNEQFF
NA	NA	TRBJ1-2	TRBV12-3/TRBV12-4	TGTGCCAGCAGACGAACAGGGCCCGATGGCTACACCTTC	CASRRTGPDGYTF
NA	NA	TRBJ2-7	TRBV5-6	TGTGCCAGCAGCCTGACAGGTGGGGGTGAGCAGTACTTC	CASSLTGGGEQYF
NA	NA	TRBJ1-6	TRBV5-6	TGTGCCAGCAGCACCGGACAGAAATCCCCCCACTTT	CASSTGQKSPHF
NA	NA	TRBJ2-7	TRBV10-2	TGCGCCAGCAGCCCCGACAGGTACGAGCAGTACTTC	CASSPDRYEQYF
NA	NA	TRBJ2-3	TRBV18	TGTGCCAGCTCACCGGAATTCGGGGGCGGCACAGATACGCAGTATTTT	CASSPEFGGGTDTQYF
NA	NA	TRBJ1-5	TRBV19	TGTGCCAGTAGTACGCCGCCTTATCAGCCCCAGCATTTT	CASSTPPYQPQHF